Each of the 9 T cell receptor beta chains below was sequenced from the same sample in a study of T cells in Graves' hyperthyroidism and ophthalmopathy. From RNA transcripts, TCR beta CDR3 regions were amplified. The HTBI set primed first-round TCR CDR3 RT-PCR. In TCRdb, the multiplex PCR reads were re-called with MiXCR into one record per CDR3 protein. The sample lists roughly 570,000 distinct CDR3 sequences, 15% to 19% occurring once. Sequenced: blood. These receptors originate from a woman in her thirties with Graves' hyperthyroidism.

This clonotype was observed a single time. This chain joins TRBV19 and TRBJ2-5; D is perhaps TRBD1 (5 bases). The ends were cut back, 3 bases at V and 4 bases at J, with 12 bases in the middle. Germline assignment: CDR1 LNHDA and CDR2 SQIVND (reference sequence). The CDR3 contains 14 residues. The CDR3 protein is CASSIGALGETQYF. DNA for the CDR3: TGTGCCAGTAGTATTGGGGCTCTCGGAGAGACCCAGTACTTC.

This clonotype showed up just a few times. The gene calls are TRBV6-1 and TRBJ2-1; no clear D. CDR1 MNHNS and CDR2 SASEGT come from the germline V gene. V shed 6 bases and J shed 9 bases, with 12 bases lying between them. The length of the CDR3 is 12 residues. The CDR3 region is CASSRLPGEQFF. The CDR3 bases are TGTGCCAGCAGCAGACTGCCAGGTGAGCAGTTCTTC.

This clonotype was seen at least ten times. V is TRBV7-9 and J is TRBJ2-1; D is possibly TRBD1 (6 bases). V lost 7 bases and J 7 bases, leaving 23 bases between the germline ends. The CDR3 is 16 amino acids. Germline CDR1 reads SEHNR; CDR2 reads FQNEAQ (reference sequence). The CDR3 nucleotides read TGTGCCAGCAACTCCGTTAGGGGGAGTATTGAAAATGAGCAGTTCTTC. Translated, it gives CASNSVRGSIENEQFF.

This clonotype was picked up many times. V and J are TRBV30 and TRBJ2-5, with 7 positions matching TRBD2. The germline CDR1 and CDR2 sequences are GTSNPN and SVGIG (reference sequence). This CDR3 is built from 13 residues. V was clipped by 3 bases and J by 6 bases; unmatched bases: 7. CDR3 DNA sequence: TGTGCCTGGAGCGCCGGGGGGACGAAGACCCAGTACTTC. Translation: CAWSAGGTKTQYF. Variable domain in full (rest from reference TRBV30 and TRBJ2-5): SQTIHQWPATLVQPVGSPLSLECTVEGTSNPNLYWYRQAAGRGLQLLFYSVGIGQISSEVPQNLSASRPQDRQFILSSKKLLLSDSGFYLCAWSAGGTKTQYFGPGTRLLVL.

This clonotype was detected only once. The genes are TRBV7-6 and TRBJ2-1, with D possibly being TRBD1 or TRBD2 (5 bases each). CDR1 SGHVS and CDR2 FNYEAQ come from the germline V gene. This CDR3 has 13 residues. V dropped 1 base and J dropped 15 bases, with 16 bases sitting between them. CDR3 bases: TGTGCCAGCAGCTTAGACCCCAGGGCGAGGGTGTTCTTC. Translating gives CASSLDPRARVFF.

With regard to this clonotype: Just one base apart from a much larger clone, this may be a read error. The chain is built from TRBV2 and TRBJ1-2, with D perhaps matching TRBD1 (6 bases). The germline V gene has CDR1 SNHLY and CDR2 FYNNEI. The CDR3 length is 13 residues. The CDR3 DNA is TGTGTCAGCTGTAATTCGGGGGCCCAGGGCTACACCTTC. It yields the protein CVSCNSGAQGYTF.

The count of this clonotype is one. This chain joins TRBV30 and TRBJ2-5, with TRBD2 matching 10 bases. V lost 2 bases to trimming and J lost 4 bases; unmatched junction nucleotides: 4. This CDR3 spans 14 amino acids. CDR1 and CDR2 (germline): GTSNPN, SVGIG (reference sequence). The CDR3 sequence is CAWSFSGRRETQYF. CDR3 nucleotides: TGTGCCTGGAGTTTTAGCGGGAGGCGAGAGACCCAGTACTTC.

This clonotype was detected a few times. CDR3 coding DNA: TGTGCCAGCTCTCGGCGGGACTACTCCTACGAGCAGTACTTC. The encoded protein is CASSRRDYSYEQYF. The chain recombines TRBV11-2 with TRBJ2-7; TRBD2 matches at 7 bases. The CDR3 contains 14 residues. Germline CDR1 SGHAT, CDR2 FQNNGV. After removal of 8 bases from V and 0 bases from J, the junction contained 7 bases not matched to a gene.

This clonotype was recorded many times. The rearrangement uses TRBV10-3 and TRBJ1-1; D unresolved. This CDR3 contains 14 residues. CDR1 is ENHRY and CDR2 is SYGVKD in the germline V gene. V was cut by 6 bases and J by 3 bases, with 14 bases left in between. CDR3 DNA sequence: TGTGCCATCAGCTCCACCCCTATATACACTGAAGCTTTCTTT. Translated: CAISSTPIYTEAFF.